This T cell receptor beta chain was captured in a study of blood T cell repertoires in COVID-19. Seattle researchers signed up patients amid active infection and tracked them longitudinally. The protocol was immunoSEQ multiplex PCR, while the TCRdb copy is restricted to in-frame clones and leaves out a portion. The profile shows some 450,000 clones, around 88% of them singletons. The V end lost 3 bases, the J end lost 8 bases, and 11 bases lay between the germline ends. From germline, CDR1 is GTSNPN and CDR2 SVGIG (reference sequence). There are 13 residues in the CDR3. This clonotype originated in a woman in her fifties or sixties with COVID-19, enrolled during active disease. The chain couples TRBV30 to TRBJ1-6; D may be TRBD1 (6 bases). The sequenced material came from peripheral blood. CDR3 loop: CAWSRQEYSPLHF. As DNA, the CDR3 is TGTGCCTGGAGCCGACAGGAGTATTCACCCCTCCACTTT.